The clone carrying this TCR beta chain has ten or more counts. This record comes from a study of T cell repertoires in cytomegalovirus infection. Via MiXCR, TCRdb re-called the reads, giving one row per CDR3 protein. Of approximately 700,000 distinct CDR3 sequences listed, less than 40% were seen once; the top ten hold under 3.5%. Trimming left V 5 bases short and J 8 bases short, with 19 bases between. Germline lookup yields CDR1 SEHNR and CDR2 FQNEAQ (reference sequence). The CDR3 extends over 15 amino acids. The clonotype comes from a human donor in good health (CMV status not recorded). Some clones in this sample may be carry-over from other donors' samples. The sequenced sample was PBMCs. J is TRBJ2-1 and V is TRBV7-9; possibly TRBD1 for D (5 bases). CDR3 sequence: CASSPDRMGLHEQFF. In DNA, the CDR3 is TGTGCCAGCAGCCCTGATAGAATGGGGCTGCATGAGCAGTTCTTC.